The 23 T cell receptor beta chains below were found in one sample sequenced in a study of blood T cell repertoires in COVID-19. The assay was immunoSEQ multiplex PCR, and TCRdb's table has in-frame clones only and misses some. The sample carries approximately 150,000 clones, roughly 86% recorded once. Sequences were obtained from peripheral blood. Receptor source: an elderly woman with COVID-19, enrolled during active disease.

The chain is built from TRBV21-1 and TRBJ1-4; no DNA check was done on the table's D call, TRBD1. TRBV21-1 counts as a pseudogene. CDR3 size: 17 residues. CDR3 DNA: TGTGCCAGCAGCCATTACCAGGGGGATACAACTAATGAAAAACTGTTTTTT. This codes for CASSHYQGDTTNEKLFF.

The rearrangement links TRBV11-2 to TRBJ1-3; tentative D call: TRBD1 (5 bases). Germline CDR1 SGHAT, CDR2 FQNNGV. The CDR3 is made up of 17 amino acids. Between the trimmed V and J ends, which lost 3 bases and 2 bases, there was a span of 17 bases. CDR3 residues: CASSFGGSVGAGNTIYF. Here the CDR3 DNA reads TGTGCCAGCAGCTTTGGCGGGAGTGTAGGGGCTGGAAACACCATATATTTT.

This chain uses TRBV6-2 or TRBV6-3 with TRBJ2-1; the D is unclear. Germline CDR1 and CDR2: MNHEY and SVGEGT. This CDR3 spans 14 amino acids. With 2 bases removed from V and 9 bases from J, the gap between germline ends came to 14 bases. For the CDR3, the DNA is TGTGCCAGCAGTTACGCCTATGGTAAACGTGAGCAGTTCTTC. Encoded protein: CASSYAYGKREQFF.

The rearrangement uses TRBV11-2 and TRBJ1-3; D might be TRBD1 (5 bases). Trimming removed 4 bases from V and 6 bases from J, with 19 bases in between. This CDR3 has 16 residues. CDR1 SGHAT and CDR2 FQNNGV come from the germline V gene. The CDR3 loop reads CASSYSVRAPSNTIYF. CDR3 DNA: TGTGCCAGCAGCTACTCAGTCAGGGCGCCGTCAAACACCATATATTTT.

The J gene is TRBJ2-5, the V gene TRBV18, with 8 bases fitting TRBD1. Trimming at V came to 1 base and at J to 3 bases, leaving 13 bases not matched to a gene. Germline lookup yields CDR1 KGHSH and CDR2 LQKENI. The CDR3 is 18 amino acids. CDR3 amino acids: CASSPRSYGQGKKETQYF. DNA of the CDR3: TGTGCCAGCTCACCACGTTCTTACGGACAGGGAAAGAAAGAGACCCAGTACTTC.

This clone occurred a few times. The chain uses TRBV5-1 and TRBJ2-7; D is undetermined. The V end was cut by 0 bases, the J end by 7 bases, with 11 bases between. CDR3 length equals 13 residues. CDR1 and CDR2 from the germline V gene are SGHRS and YFSETQ. This CDR3 is CASSLGDTREQYF. DNA of the CDR3: TGCGCCAGCAGCTTGGGAGACACCAGGGAGCAGTACTTC.

The CDR3 sequence: CASSAAVHGGLNEKLFF. In DNA, the CDR3 is TGTGCCAGCAGCGCAGCCGTACACGGGGGTTTAAACGAAAAACTGTTTTTT. This chain joins TRBV9 and TRBJ1-4; D might be TRBD1 (5 bases). The CDR3 length is 17 residues. From germline, CDR1 is SGDLS and CDR2 YYNGEE. V gave up 3 bases and J gave up 8 bases, with 23 bases separating them.

V gene TRBV3-1 (or the pseudogene TRBV3-2) combines with J gene TRBJ2-1, with 9 bases lining up with TRBD2. CDR3 length: 15 amino acids. The trim removed 4 bases at V and 8 bases at J, leaving 9 bases unmatched. Germline V gene sequence: CDR1 LGHDT, CDR2 YNNKEL (reference sequence). The CDR3 nucleotides are TGTGCCAGCAGCCGGGGGGGACTAGCTTACCATGAGCAGTTCTTC. Translating gives CASSRGGLAYHEQFF.

The rearrangement uses TRBV4-1 and TRBJ1-5; the D gene is possibly TRBD1 (6 bases). The V gene lost 2 bases and the J gene lost 0 bases, with 14 bases spanning the gap. The CDR3 runs to 17 residues. CDR1 MGHRA and CDR2 YSYEKL come from the germline V gene. The CDR3: CASSQSAGANSNQPQHF. Here the CDR3 DNA reads TGCGCCAGCAGCCAATCAGCAGGGGCTAATAGCAATCAGCCCCAGCATTTT.

This rearrangement joins TRBV27 to TRBJ1-6; TRBD1 might be the D (6 bases). V lost 6 bases and J 10 bases, leaving 16 bases between the germline ends. The CDR3 contains 14 residues. Germline loops: CDR1 MNHEY, CDR2 SMNVEV (reference sequence). The CDR3 reads CASSPRGFDSPLHF. In DNA form, the CDR3 reads TGTGCCAGCAGCCCGAGGGGGTTCGACTCACCCCTCCACTTT.

The chain is built from TRBV28 and TRBJ1-6; a possible D gene is TRBD1 (5 bases). V gave up 8 bases and J gave up 0 bases, with 14 bases separating them. In germline, CDR1 is MDHEN, CDR2 SYDVKM. This CDR3 has 16 residues. CDR3 amino acids: CASENQGSSYNSPLHF. CDR3 bases: TGTGCCAGCGAAAACCAGGGCAGCTCCTATAATTCACCCCTCCACTTT.

This chain links TRBV30 with TRBJ1-1; a weak D match, TRBD1 (5 bases). Germline-derived CDR1 and CDR2 are GTSNPN and SVGIG (reference sequence). Trimming removed 0 bases at V and 4 bases at J, with 9 bases between. This CDR3 has 13 residues. The CDR3 loop reads CAWSVTGTTEAFF. In nucleotides, the CDR3 is TGTGCCTGGAGTGTAACAGGTACCACTGAAGCTTTCTTT.

The genes are TRBV5-1 and TRBJ2-3, with 8 bases fitting TRBD2. Germline V gene sequence: CDR1 SGHRS, CDR2 YFSETQ. V was clipped by 0 bases and J by 1 base; unmatched bases: 7. This CDR3 region has 17 residues. The CDR3 here is CASSLEPAGDRTDTQYF. As DNA, the CDR3 is TGCGCCAGCAGCTTGGAGCCAGCGGGAGACCGCACAGATACGCAGTATTTT.

The gene calls are TRBV11-2 and TRBJ1-2; a weak D match, TRBD1 (5 bases). Germline V CDR1 and CDR2: SGHAT, FQNNGV. The ends were cut back, 1 base at V and 4 bases at J, with 13 bases in the middle. The CDR3 is 15 amino acids. The CDR3 bases are TGTGCCAGCAGCTTAGGTTGGCGGGGGAGCTATGGCTACACCTTC. It is translated as CASSLGWRGSYGYTF.

The rearrangement joins TRBV19 to TRBJ2-7; no reliable D call. Germline CDR1 is LNHDA and CDR2 is SQIVND (reference sequence). The V end was cut by 2 bases, the J end by 2 bases, with 10 bases between. There are 14 residues in the CDR3. CDR3 DNA: TGTGCCAGTAGTATAAGCACCGCCGCCTACGAGCAGTACTTC. Its protein is CASSISTAAYEQYF.

The rearrangement uses TRBV20-1 and TRBJ2-2, with a tentative D call TRBD1 (6 bases). CDR1 DFQATT and CDR2 SNEGSKA come from the germline V gene (reference sequence). This CDR3 has 15 residues. V was cut by 3 bases and J by 6 bases, with 17 bases left in between. CDR3 loop: CSASWGMGAAGELFF. The CDR3 nucleotides are TGCAGTGCTAGTTGGGGGATGGGGGCCGCCGGGGAGCTGTTTTTT.

This chain links TRBV7-2 with TRBJ2-1, with a weak D call TRBD1 (5 bases). Germline V gene lookup returns CDR1 SGHTA and CDR2 FQGNSA. The CDR3 totals 16 residues. The germline V and J ends were trimmed by 1 base and 3 bases, with 13 bases remaining between them. Here the CDR3 reads CASSLGPDISYNEQFF. The CDR3 coding sequence is TGTGCCAGCAGCTTAGGACCGGACATAAGCTACAATGAGCAGTTCTTC. Filled out from reference TRBV7-2 and TRBJ2-1, the complete variable domain reads GAGVSQSPSNKVTEKGKDVELRCDPISGHTALYWYRQSLGQGLEFLIYFQGNSAPDKSGLPSDRFSAERTGGSVSTLTIQRTQQEDSAVYLCASSLGPDISYNEQFFGPGTRLTVL.

The gene calls are TRBV3-1 (or the pseudogene TRBV3-2) and TRBJ1-6, with 10 bases identical to TRBD1. V dropped 1 base and J dropped 2; count of bases not matched to a gene: 8. The germline CDR1 and CDR2 sequences are LGHDT and YNNKEL (reference sequence). This CDR3 spans 19 amino acids. The CDR3 loop reads CASSQGQGAFRAYNSPLHF. The CDR3 DNA follows: TGTGCCAGCAGCCAAGGACAGGGGGCGTTTAGGGCCTATAATTCACCCCTCCACTTT.

CDR3 DNA sequence: TGTGCCACCGCACAGGGGGGTTTAGGCGGGGACACAGATACGCAGTATTTT. It translates to CATAQGGLGGDTDTQYF. The chain is built from TRBV4-2 and TRBJ2-3; TRBD1 matches 8 bases. From germline, CDR1 is LGHNA and CDR2 YNFKEQ. J lost 2 bases, V lost 10 bases, and 17 bases had no gene match. There are 17 residues in the CDR3.

The chain combines TRBV6-5 with TRBJ1-1, with D possibly being TRBD1 (5 bases). Trimming removed 6 bases from V and 4 bases from J, with 15 bases in between. Germline V gives CDR1 MNHEY, CDR2 SVGAGI. The CDR3 sequence is 14 residues long. The CDR3 DNA reads TGTGCCAGCAGCCAAAGGGGTTATGGCACTGAAGCTTTCTTT. Translating gives CASSQRGYGTEAFF.

The chain links TRBV6-5 to TRBJ1-6; 8 positions match TRBD1. V shed 6 bases, J shed 7 bases, and the junction held 8 bases outside the gene matches. Germline V gives CDR1 MNHEY, CDR2 SVGAGI. The CDR3 extends over 15 amino acids. CDR3 DNA sequence: TGTGCCAGCAGCCGGGACAGGACAATAAATTCACCCCTCCACTTT. Translation: CASSRDRTINSPLHF.

In its sample, this clone was seen a few times. V is TRBV4-2 and J is TRBJ1-2; 9 bases align to TRBD1. From germline, CDR1 is LGHNA and CDR2 YNFKEQ. CDR3 length: 15 residues. V dropped 7 bases and J dropped 2; count of bases not matched to a gene: 8. CDR3 residues: CASTSPGTGNYGYTF. DNA for the CDR3: TGTGCCAGCACCTCCCCAGGGACAGGGAACTATGGCTACACCTTC.

The chain employs TRBV5-6 and TRBJ2-7; 10 nucleotides line up with TRBD2. The germline V gene has CDR1 SGHDT and CDR2 YYEEEE. Trimming cost V 8 bases and J 3 bases; bases outside gene matches: 5. The CDR3 has 13 amino acids. The DNA of the CDR3 is TGTGCCAGGCAGCGGGGGGGCCTCTACGAGCAGTACTTC. It is translated as CARQRGGLYEQYF.